The source of this T cell receptor (beta chain) is a study of CD8+CD57+ T cells in acquired aplastic anemia. Overall study: When averaged, DNA from sorted CD4+ and CD8+ cells came to 2.5 to 3.5 ug.

CDR3 length: 15 residues. Germline V gives CDR1 SGHNT, CDR2 YENEEA. V lost 1 base and J 0 bases, leaving 10 bases between the germline ends. Patients chosen for sequencing had CD8+CD57+ cells that had expanded, as shown by flow cytometry. Diagnosis of severe acquired aplastic anemia applied to all patients. All patients were therapy-naive when blood was sampled. Overall study findings and caveats: Patients and controls turned out to have approximately 29 CD8+ CDR3 sequences in common.

This clonotype has a count of ten or more. The target antigen is unknown. Genomic DNA templated the TCR beta VDJ and CDR3 profiling. TCRdb reanalysed the reads using MiXCR and keeps one entry per CDR3 protein. Here the sample spans just over 450,000 distinct CDR3 sequences, around 32% being singletons. The material sequenced was sorted CD4+, CD8+, or CD8+CD57+ T cells (not recorded which) from PBMCs. The V call is TRBV11-3, the J call TRBJ2-7, with a weak D call TRBD2 (6 bases). The TCR was taken from a human donor with aplastic anemia. The CDR3: CASSLGGGSSYEQYF. CDR3 sequence (DNA): TGTGCCAGCAGCTTAGGTGGAGGGAGCTCCTACGAGCAGTACTTC. The full variable domain, rest sourced from reference TRBV11-3 and TRBJ2-7, is EAGVVQSPRYKIIEKKQPVAFWCNPISGHNTLYWYLQNLGQGPELLIRYENEEAVDDSQLPKDRFSAERLKGVDSTLKIQPAELGDSAVYLCASSLGGGSSYEQYFGPGTRLTVT.